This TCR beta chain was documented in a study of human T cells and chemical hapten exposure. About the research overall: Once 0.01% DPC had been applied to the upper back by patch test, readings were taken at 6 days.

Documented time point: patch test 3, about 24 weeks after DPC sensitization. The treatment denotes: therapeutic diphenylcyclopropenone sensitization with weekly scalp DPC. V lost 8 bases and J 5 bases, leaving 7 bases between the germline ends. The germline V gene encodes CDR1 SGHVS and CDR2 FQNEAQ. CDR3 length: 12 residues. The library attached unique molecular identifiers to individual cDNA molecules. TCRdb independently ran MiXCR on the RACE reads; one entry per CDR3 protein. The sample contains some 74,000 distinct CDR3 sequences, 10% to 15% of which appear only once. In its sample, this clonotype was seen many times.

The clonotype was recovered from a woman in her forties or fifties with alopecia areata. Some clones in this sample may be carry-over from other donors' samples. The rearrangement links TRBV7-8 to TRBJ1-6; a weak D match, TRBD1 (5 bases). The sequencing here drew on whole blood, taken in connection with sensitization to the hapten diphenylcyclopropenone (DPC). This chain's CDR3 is CASGGDNSPLHF. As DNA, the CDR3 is TGTGCCAGCGGAGGGGATAATTCACCCCTCCACTTT.